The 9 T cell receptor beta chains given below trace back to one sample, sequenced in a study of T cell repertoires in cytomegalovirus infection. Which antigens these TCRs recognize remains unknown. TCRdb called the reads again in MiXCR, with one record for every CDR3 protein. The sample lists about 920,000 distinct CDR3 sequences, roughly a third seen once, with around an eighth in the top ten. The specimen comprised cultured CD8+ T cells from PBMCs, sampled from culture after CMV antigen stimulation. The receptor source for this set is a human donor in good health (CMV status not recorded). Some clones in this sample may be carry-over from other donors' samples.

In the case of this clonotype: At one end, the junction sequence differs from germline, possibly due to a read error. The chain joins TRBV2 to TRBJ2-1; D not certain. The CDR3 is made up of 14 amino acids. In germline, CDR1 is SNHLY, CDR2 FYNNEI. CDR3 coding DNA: TGTACCAGCAGTGAATATGTTGGGGAAGGTGAGCAGTTCTTC. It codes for CTSSEYVGEGEQFF. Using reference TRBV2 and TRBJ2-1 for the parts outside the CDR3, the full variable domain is EPEVTQTPSHQVTQMGQEVILRCVPISNHLYFYWYRQILGQKVEFLVSFYNNEISEKSEIFDDQFSVERPDGSNFTLKIRSTKLEDSAMYFCTSSEYVGEGEQFFGPGTRLTVL.

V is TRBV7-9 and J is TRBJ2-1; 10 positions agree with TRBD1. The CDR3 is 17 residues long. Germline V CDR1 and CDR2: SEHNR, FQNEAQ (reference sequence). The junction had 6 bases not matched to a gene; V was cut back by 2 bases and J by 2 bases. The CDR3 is CASSLPTGTGAYNEQFF. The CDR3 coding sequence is TGTGCCAGCAGCTTACCGACAGGGACAGGGGCCTACAATGAGCAGTTCTTC.

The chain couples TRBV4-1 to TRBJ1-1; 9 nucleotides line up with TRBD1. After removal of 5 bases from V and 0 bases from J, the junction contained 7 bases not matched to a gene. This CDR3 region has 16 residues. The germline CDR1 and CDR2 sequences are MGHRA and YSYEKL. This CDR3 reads CASSAGQGAMNTEAFF. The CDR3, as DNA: TGCGCCAGCAGCGCGGGACAGGGAGCCATGAACACTGAAGCTTTCTTT.

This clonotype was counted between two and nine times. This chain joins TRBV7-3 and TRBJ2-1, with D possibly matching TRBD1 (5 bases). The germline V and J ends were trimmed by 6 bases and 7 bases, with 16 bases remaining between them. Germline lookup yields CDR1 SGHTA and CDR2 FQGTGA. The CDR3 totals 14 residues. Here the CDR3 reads CASSSDLQGNEQFF. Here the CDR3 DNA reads TGTGCCAGCAGTTCCGACCTTCAGGGAAATGAGCAGTTCTTC.

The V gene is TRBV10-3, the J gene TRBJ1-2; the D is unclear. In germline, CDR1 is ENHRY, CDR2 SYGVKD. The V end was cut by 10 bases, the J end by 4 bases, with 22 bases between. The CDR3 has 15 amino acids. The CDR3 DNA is TGTGCCAGCGAGCTCGCGGGTGAATGGCGCTATGGCTACACCTTC. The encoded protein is CASELAGEWRYGYTF.

CDR3 coding DNA: TGTGCCAGCAGCGATAATAACAGGGTCCCTGCTAGAACAGATACGCAGTATTTT. Residues: CASSDNNRVPARTDTQYF. The rearrangement joins TRBV9 to TRBJ2-3; D might be TRBD1 (6 bases). V lost 3 bases and J 3 bases, leaving 23 bases between the germline ends. The CDR3 has 18 residues. CDR1 SGDLS and CDR2 YYNGEE come from the germline V gene.

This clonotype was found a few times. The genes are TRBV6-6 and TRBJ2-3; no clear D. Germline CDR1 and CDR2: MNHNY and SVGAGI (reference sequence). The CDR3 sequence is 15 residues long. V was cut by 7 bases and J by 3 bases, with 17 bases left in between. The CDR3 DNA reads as TGTGCCAGCACTCGTCTGGGCGTAGGTACAGATACGCAGTATTTT. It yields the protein CASTRLGVGTDTQYF.

The CDR3 region has the DNA TGCGCCAGCAGCCTGGACAGGGAATTGGACACTGAAGCTTTCTTT. It translates to CASSLDRELDTEAFF. This chain uses TRBV4-1 with TRBJ1-1; 8 bases are shared with TRBD1. CDR3 length: 15 residues. Germline CDR1 and CDR2: MGHRA and YSYEKL. V trimming: 4 bases; J trimming: 3 bases; junction bases outside the gene matches: 7.

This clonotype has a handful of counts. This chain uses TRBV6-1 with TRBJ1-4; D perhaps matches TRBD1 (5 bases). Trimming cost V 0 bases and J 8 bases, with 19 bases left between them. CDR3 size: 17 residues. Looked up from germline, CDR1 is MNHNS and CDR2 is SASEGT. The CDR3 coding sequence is TGTGCCAGCAGTGAAGCAGGAAGGTGGCAGGGAAAGGAAAAACTGTTTTTT. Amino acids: CASSEAGRWQGKEKLFF.